A selection of T cell receptor beta chains follows, all from one sample in a study of T cell changes during pregnancy in multiple sclerosis. The table came from immunoSEQ multiplex PCR; TCRdb's copy has only in-frame clones and leaves some out. The table records some 54,000 clones, roughly 93% of them present only once. This specimen consisted of peripheral blood, obtained after pregnancy. The receptors here all came from a female donor with multiple sclerosis, enrolled in a pregnancy study. The CDR3 runs from the conserved cysteine through the conserved F or W. Each record gives: D gene, clone size, J gene, V gene, CDR3 DNA, CDR3 protein. D genes are given only for firm matches. Size values are once, few and many counts, or a class for expanded clones, and some rows have none.

D: NA
size: NA
J: TRBJ2-5
V: TRBV9
DNA: TGTGCCAGCAGCGAGGACCCGGGGGAAGAGACCCAGTACTTC
CDR3: CASSEDPGEETQYF

D: TRBD1
size: NA
J: TRBJ2-7
V: TRBV4-3
DNA: TGCGCCAGCAGCCAAGAAGGAGGGACAGGGGGCTACGAGCAGTACTTC
CDR3: CASSQEGGTGGYEQYF

D: TRBD1
size: NA
J: TRBJ2-7
V: TRBV2
DNA: TGTGCCGTTAGAGCCGGGACAGGGGTATCCGAGCAGTACTTC
CDR3: CAVRAGTGVSEQYF

D: NA
size: NA
J: TRBJ1-2
V: TRBV7-2
DNA: TGTGCCAGCAGCGGAGGTGGGGAGGGAGGGAACTATGGCTACACCTTC
CDR3: CASSGGGEGGNYGYTF

D: TRBD2
size: NA
J: TRBJ2-3
V: TRBV5-1
DNA: TGCGCCAGCAGCTTTAGCGGGAGAGAGAGAACAGATACGCAGTATTTT
CDR3: CASSFSGRERTDTQYF

D: TRBD1
size: NA
J: TRBJ2-2
V: TRBV28
DNA: TGTGCCAGCAGCCCCTGGGACAGGACCACCGGGGAGCTGTTTTTT
CDR3: CASSPWDRTTGELFF

D: NA
size: NA
J: TRBJ1-1
V: TRBV27
DNA: TGTGCCAGCAGTTTATCATGGAGACCCCCTAGGACTGAAGCTTTCTTT
CDR3: CASSLSWRPPRTEAFF

D: TRBD1
size: NA
J: TRBJ2-3
V: TRBV6-4
DNA: TGTGCCAGCAGTGACTCGCCCGGACAGGGGGCGGCAGATACGCAGTATTTT
CDR3: CASSDSPGQGAADTQYF

D: NA
size: few
J: TRBJ1-2
V: TRBV21-1
DNA: TGTGCCAGCTTGCATCCAGGGGGTTCTAGCTACACCTTC
CDR3: CASLHPGGSSYTF

D: TRBD1
size: NA
J: TRBJ2-5
V: TRBV7-9
DNA: TGTGCCAGCAGCTACAGACAGGGGGCGAGGGAGACCCAGTACTTC
CDR3: CASSYRQGARETQYF

D: TRBD1
size: NA
J: TRBJ2-7
V: TRBV6-6
DNA: TGTGCCAGCAGCACCAGCGGACAGGGATTTATCGAGCAGTACTTC
CDR3: CASSTSGQGFIEQYF

D: TRBD2
size: NA
J: TRBJ2-7
V: TRBV15
DNA: TGTGCCACCGCAATAGCGGGAGCACTAGACGAGCAGTACTTC
CDR3: CATAIAGALDEQYF

D: NA
size: NA
J: TRBJ2-5
V: TRBV5-1
DNA: TGCGCCAGCAGCTTGGAATGGGGCCTGGGGACCCAGTACTTC
CDR3: CASSLEWGLGTQYF

D: NA
size: NA
J: TRBJ2-5
V: TRBV29-1
DNA: TGCAGCGTTGTGTCAGGGGATGGGACCCAGTACTTC
CDR3: CSVVSGDGTQYF

D: TRBD1
size: NA
J: TRBJ2-1
V: TRBV19
DNA: TGTGCCAGTACCACAGGGGGAAGCTCCTACAATGAGCAGTTCTTC
CDR3: CASTTGGSSYNEQFF

D: TRBD1
size: NA
J: TRBJ1-5
V: TRBV29-1
DNA: TGCAGCGTCTCAACGTCGGGACAGGGAAATCAGCCCCAGCATTTT
CDR3: CSVSTSGQGNQPQHF

D: NA
size: NA
J: TRBJ2-7
V: TRBV2
DNA: TGTGCCAGCAGTGAGGAGGCTAGCCCCTCCTACGAGCAGTACTTC
CDR3: CASSEEASPSYEQYF

D: NA
size: NA
J: TRBJ1-1
V: TRBV19
DNA: TGTGCCAGCAAGTATGACAGAGACACTGAAGCTTTCTTT
CDR3: CASKYDRDTEAFF

D: NA
size: NA
J: TRBJ1-3
V: TRBV7-8
DNA: TGTGCCAGCAGCGCCTACAGGCTCCGCTCTGGAAACACCATATATTTT
CDR3: CASSAYRLRSGNTIYF

D: NA
size: NA
J: TRBJ2-2
V: TRBV4-2
DNA: TGTGCCAGCAGCCCGATCGGGACTCGGAACACCGGGGAGCTGTTTTTT
CDR3: CASSPIGTRNTGELFF

D: NA
size: NA
J: TRBJ2-1
V: TRBV9
DNA: TGTGCCAGCAGCGCAGACTCTTTCTCCTACAATGAGCAGTTCTTC
CDR3: CASSADSFSYNEQFF

D: NA
size: once
J: TRBJ1-1
V: TRBV29-1
DNA: TGCAGCGTTGATCAGGGATCTTTCACTGAAGCTTTCTTT
CDR3: CSVDQGSFTEAFF

D: TRBD2
size: NA
J: TRBJ2-7
V: TRBV5-6
DNA: TGTGCCAGCAGCTCTAGCGGGAGCAGGCAGTACTTC
CDR3: CASSSSGSRQYF

D: NA
size: NA
J: TRBJ2-5
V: TRBV27
DNA: TGTGCCAGCAGGGGGGGACACCAAGAGACCCAGTACTTC
CDR3: CASRGGHQETQYF

D: TRBD1
size: NA
J: TRBJ2-1
V: TRBV7-9
DNA: TGTGCCAGCAGGCCCCGTGGGACAGGGGGTAATGAGCAGTTCTTC
CDR3: CASRPRGTGGNEQFF

D: TRBD1
size: NA
J: TRBJ1-2
V: TRBV5-1
DNA: TGCGCCAGCAGCTTGAGGACAGGCGGTGAAGGCTACACCTTC
CDR3: CASSLRTGGEGYTF

D: TRBD1
size: NA
J: TRBJ1-5
V: TRBV5-5
DNA: TGTGCCAGCAGCTTGGGCCCAGACAGGGATCAGCCCCAGCATTTT
CDR3: CASSLGPDRDQPQHF

D: NA
size: once
J: TRBJ2-3
V: TRBV7-3
DNA: TGTGCCAGCAGCTTCTCGGGTCTCCTCACAGATACGCAGTATTTT
CDR3: CASSFSGLLTDTQYF

D: TRBD1
size: NA
J: TRBJ2-7
V: TRBV6-5
DNA: TGTGCCAGCAGTTATAGTGGGGGACAGGGCTACGAGCAGTACTTC
CDR3: CASSYSGGQGYEQYF

D: TRBD1
size: NA
J: TRBJ2-2
V: TRBV5-4
DNA: TGTGCCAGCAGCTTGGCAGGGGGCGTCTCTACCTCGAACACCGGGGAGCTGTTTTTT
CDR3: CASSLAGGVSTSNTGELFF

D: NA
size: NA
J: TRBJ1-1
V: TRBV27
DNA: TGTGCCAGTACCAGGGGATTTGGCACTGAAGCTTTCTTT
CDR3: CASTRGFGTEAFF

D: TRBD1
size: NA
J: TRBJ2-7
V: TRBV7-9
DNA: TGTGCCAGCAGCCGAACCGGACAGGGGGCGAATATCGCCTACGAGCAGTACTTC
CDR3: CASSRTGQGANIAYEQYF

D: NA
size: NA
J: TRBJ1-1
V: TRBV6-5
DNA: TGTGCCAGCAGTGCAGGGGAAACTGAAGCTTTCTTT
CDR3: CASSAGETEAFF

D: NA
size: NA
J: TRBJ2-1
V: TRBV25-1
DNA: TGTGCCAGCTCCTTTGAAGAGGGTAACCGATACAATGAGCAGTTCTTC
CDR3: CASSFEEGNRYNEQFF

D: NA
size: few
J: TRBJ1-4
V: TRBV21-1
DNA: TGTGCCAGCAGCACAGGGACAGGGGGCGCGGATTATCCCGGAGAAAAACTGTTTTTT
CDR3: CASSTGTGGADYPGEKLFF

D: NA
size: NA
J: TRBJ2-7
V: TRBV7-3
DNA: TGTGCCAGCAGCCCAACGCCCTCGACTCACCTTTCCTACGAGCAGTACTTC
CDR3: CASSPTPSTHLSYEQYF

D: NA
size: NA
J: TRBJ1-5
V: TRBV19
DNA: TGTGCCAGTAGTATAACGCAGGCCCTCGGCAATCAGCCCCAGCATTTT
CDR3: CASSITQALGNQPQHF

D: TRBD1
size: NA
J: TRBJ1-5
V: TRBV6-1
DNA: TGTGCCAGCTCGACAGGGGGCGGCAATCAGCCCCAGCATTTT
CDR3: CASSTGGGNQPQHF

D: NA
size: once
J: TRBJ1-4
V: TRBV28
DNA: TGTGCCAGCAGTCTAGACGGGATTGGAAAACTGTTTTTT
CDR3: CASSLDGIGKLFF

D: TRBD2
size: NA
J: TRBJ2-3
V: TRBV19
DNA: TGTGCCAGTAGTATAGGGCTAGCGGGAGGGCCAGCAGATACGCAGTATTTT
CDR3: CASSIGLAGGPADTQYF

D: NA
size: once
J: TRBJ1-2
V: TRBV6-1
DNA: TGTGCCAGCAGTGAAGCGCGACAGCATGGCTACACCTTC
CDR3: CASSEARQHGYTF

D: TRBD2
size: once
J: TRBJ2-1
V: TRBV7-9
DNA: TGTGCCAGCAGTTGGGGACTAGCGGGTAGAGATGAGCAGTTCTTC
CDR3: CASSWGLAGRDEQFF

D: TRBD1
size: NA
J: TRBJ1-6
V: TRBV2
DNA: TGTGCCAGCAGTGAACGTGGGACAGGGAGTTCACCCCTCCACTTT
CDR3: CASSERGTGSSPLHF

D: NA
size: NA
J: TRBJ2-7
V: TRBV11-3
DNA: TGTGCCAGCAGCTCACGGGAGTTAGGTCGCTACGAGCAGTACTTC
CDR3: CASSSRELGRYEQYF

D: NA
size: NA
J: TRBJ2-5
V: TRBV5-1
DNA: TGCGCCAGCAGCTTTCAGGGTGTTGCAGAGACCCAGTACTTC
CDR3: CASSFQGVAETQYF

D: TRBD2
size: NA
J: TRBJ2-7
V: TRBV18
DNA: TGTGCCAGCTCACCCACCTCTAGCGGGGTTGTCGAGCAGTACTTC
CDR3: CASSPTSSGVVEQYF

D: NA
size: NA
J: TRBJ2-7
V: TRBV5-6
DNA: TGTGCCAGCAGCTTAGGCGGCGGTACCTACGAGCAGTACTTC
CDR3: CASSLGGGTYEQYF

D: NA
size: NA
J: TRBJ1-1
V: TRBV2
DNA: TGTGCCAGCAGTGTAGGGGGTGTATTAAACACTGAAGCTTTCTTT
CDR3: CASSVGGVLNTEAFF

D: TRBD2
size: NA
J: TRBJ2-1
V: TRBV4-3
DNA: TGCGCCAGCAGCCAAGATCCCAGCGGGAGGGTGGGCTACAATGAGCAGTTCTTC
CDR3: CASSQDPSGRVGYNEQFF

D: NA
size: NA
J: TRBJ2-1
V: TRBV21-1
DNA: TGTGCCAGCAGCATTTCATATCGGGACAGGGTATGCGAGCAGTTCTTC
CDR3: CASSISYRDRVCEQFF

D: TRBD2
size: NA
J: TRBJ2-1
V: TRBV4-2
DNA: TGTGCCAGCAGCCCAGAGCGGACGGGACTAGTCTCCTCTGAGCAGTTCTTC
CDR3: CASSPERTGLVSSEQFF

D: TRBD1
size: NA
J: TRBJ2-3
V: TRBV13
DNA: TGTGCCAGCAGCGGAAACAGGGGGCAAAACACAGATACGCAGTATTTT
CDR3: CASSGNRGQNTDTQYF

D: TRBD1
size: NA
J: TRBJ1-2
V: TRBV18
DNA: TGTGCCAGCTCACGAACCGGGACAGCGGGTAACTATGGCTACACCTTC
CDR3: CASSRTGTAGNYGYTF

D: NA
size: NA
J: TRBJ2-7
V: TRBV25-1
DNA: TGTGCCAGCAGCCCCAGGGCTTTCGCCTACGAGCAGTACTTC
CDR3: CASSPRAFAYEQYF

D: NA
size: once
J: TRBJ2-3
V: TRBV4-1
DNA: TGCGCCAGCAGTAATTTTGCGGGGAGCACAGATACGCAGTATTTT
CDR3: CASSNFAGSTDTQYF